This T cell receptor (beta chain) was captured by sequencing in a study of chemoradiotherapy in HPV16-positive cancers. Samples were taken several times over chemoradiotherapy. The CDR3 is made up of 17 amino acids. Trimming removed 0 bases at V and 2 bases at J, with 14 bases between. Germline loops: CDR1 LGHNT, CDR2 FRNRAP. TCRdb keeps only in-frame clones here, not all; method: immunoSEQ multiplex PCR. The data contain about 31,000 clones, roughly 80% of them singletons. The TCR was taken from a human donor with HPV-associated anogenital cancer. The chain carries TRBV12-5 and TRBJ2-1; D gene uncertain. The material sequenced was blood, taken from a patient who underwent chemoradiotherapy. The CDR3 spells CASGLVLRARTYNEQFF. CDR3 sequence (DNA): TGTGCTAGTGGTTTGGTACTTAGGGCGAGAACCTACAATGAGCAGTTCTTC.